Each of the 30 T cell receptor beta chains below was sequenced from the same sample in a study of T cells after yellow fever vaccination. A single record per CDR3 protein comes from TCRdb applying MiXCR to the 5' RACE reads. The top ten clones hold about two fifths of a sample with 65,000 to 90,000 distinct CDR3 sequences, around 7.7% of them seen once. The sample here was CD8+ T cells sorted from PBMCs, taken on the day of the yellow fever booster vaccination. The receptors here all came from a man aged 25-45 years who received the YFV17D yellow fever vaccine.

This clonotype was observed a handful of times. V is TRBV12-3 or TRBV12-4 and J is TRBJ1-1; D might be TRBD1 (5 bases). Trimming cost V 5 bases and J 2 bases, with 12 bases left between them. The CDR3 loop spans 14 amino acids. Here the CDR3 DNA reads TGTGCCAGCAGTGCCCTGGGGCACAACACTGAAGCTTTCTTT. Translated, it gives CASSALGHNTEAFF.

At least ten counts were recorded for this clonotype. The chain recombines TRBV12-3 or TRBV12-4 with TRBJ2-1; D gene ambiguous. The CDR3 contains 12 residues. The V gene lost 5 bases and the J gene lost 9 bases, with 11 bases spanning the gap. The CDR3, as DNA: TGTGCCAGCAGTCCCGCTGCGCGTGAGCAGTTCTTC. Amino acid sequence: CASSPAAREQFF.

The V call is TRBV20-1, the J call TRBJ2-7, with D possibly TRBD2 on 6 matching bases. Germline CDR1 is DFQATT and CDR2 is SNEGSKA (reference sequence). The length of the CDR3 is 15 residues. The V end lost 6 bases, the J end lost 0 bases, and 18 bases lay between the germline ends. This CDR3 reads CSANNPGVPSYEQYF. CDR3 DNA: TGCAGTGCGAACAATCCGGGAGTCCCCTCCTACGAGCAGTACTTC.

This clonotype was observed a handful of times. The DNA of the CDR3 is TGTGCCAGCAGCCGGGGGGCCAACGTCCTGACTTTC. Amino acids: CASSRGANVLTF. V gene TRBV12-3 or TRBV12-4 combines with J gene TRBJ2-6, with no clear D. V was trimmed by 6 bases and J by 4 bases, leaving 4 bases between them. The CDR3 has 12 residues.

The chain joins TRBV6-1 to TRBJ2-3, with 10 positions matching TRBD1. Germline V gives CDR1 MNHNS, CDR2 SASEGT. This CDR3 contains 15 residues. After removal of 5 bases from V and 1 base from J, the junction contained 3 bases not matched to a gene. The DNA of the CDR3 is TGTGCCAGCAGTCGGGGGACAGGGGGCACAGATACGCAGTATTTT. Translated: CASSRGTGGTDTQYF.

This rearrangement joins TRBV27 to TRBJ2-3; D not certain. The CDR3 spans 12 residues. CDR1 and CDR2 from the germline V gene are MNHEY and SMNVEV (reference sequence). The V and J ends lost 6 bases and 4 bases respectively, with 8 bases between them. The CDR3 sequence is CASRNPSDTQYF. In DNA form, the CDR3 reads TGTGCCAGCAGAAACCCGTCAGATACGCAGTATTTT.

V gene TRBV6-1 combines with J gene TRBJ2-7, with 14 bases identical to TRBD2. After removal of 5 bases from V and 6 bases from J, the junction contained 6 bases not matched to a gene. Germline V gene sequence: CDR1 MNHNS, CDR2 SASEGT. The CDR3 totals 15 residues. This chain's CDR3 is CASSHGLAGGGEQYF. The CDR3 DNA reads TGTGCCAGCAGTCATGGACTAGCGGGAGGAGGCGAGCAGTACTTC.

The table lists this clonotype with a few counts. The chain uses TRBV12-3 or TRBV12-4 and TRBJ1-1; D is undetermined. The CDR3 is made up of 16 amino acids. V was pared by 3 bases and J by 2 bases, with 16 bases between. The CDR3 region is CASSFIVEGINTEAFF. CDR3 nucleotides: TGTGCCAGCAGTTTTATTGTAGAGGGCATTAACACTGAAGCTTTCTTT.

A word on this clonotype: A read error may account for a junction end that differs from germline. This chain joins TRBV4-2 and TRBJ2-7, with D perhaps TRBD1 (7 bases). The CDR3 extends over 14 amino acids. Germline assignment: CDR1 LGHNA and CDR2 YNFKEQ. CDR3 in DNA: TGTGCCATCAGCCGCGGGACAGACGCATACGAGCAGTACTTC. Encoded protein: CAISRGTDAYEQYF.

This chain connects TRBV28 to TRBJ2-3; 10 bases match TRBD2. The V gene end was trimmed by 6 bases and the J gene end by 4 bases; junction bases not matched to a gene: 13. This CDR3 is built from 17 residues. Germline V lookup: CDR1 MDHEN, CDR2 SYDVKM. CDR3 bases: TGTGCCAGCAGAGCTCTAGCGGGAGTATCTACCCCAGATACGCAGTATTTT. This encodes CASRALAGVSTPDTQYF.

The gene calls are TRBV9 and TRBJ2-2; D gene unclear. Trimming took off 4 bases at V and 3 bases at J, with 4 bases between the two ends. CDR1 is SGDLS, CDR2 YYNGEE, per germline. This CDR3 comprises 12 residues. CDR3 protein: CASSPYTGELFF. The CDR3 DNA follows: TGTGCCAGCAGCCCATACACCGGGGAGCTGTTTTTT.

The chain links TRBV4-3 to TRBJ2-7; TRBD1 matches at 7 bases. CDR1 is LGHNA and CDR2 is YSLEER in the germline V gene. V lost 0 bases, J lost 6 bases, and 11 bases stayed unmatched. The CDR3 covers 16 residues. The CDR3 is CASSQEVGGLTGEQYF. The DNA for the CDR3 is TGCGCCAGCAGCCAAGAAGTAGGGGGCCTCACTGGCGAGCAGTACTTC.

The J gene is TRBJ2-7, the V gene TRBV5-6; the D is unclear. CDR3 length: 18 amino acids. Germline V lookup: CDR1 SGHDT, CDR2 YYEEEE. The ends were cut back, 0 bases at V and 3 bases at J, with 22 bases in the middle. CDR3 bases: TGTGCCAGCAGCTTGGCCCGTCTCTTCGACGGAGACCTCTACGAGCAGTACTTC. This gives the protein CASSLARLFDGDLYEQYF.

A few counts support this clonotype. The chain links TRBV19 to TRBJ2-7; D is ambiguous. The CDR3 runs 14 residues. From germline, CDR1 is LNHDA and CDR2 SQIVND (reference sequence). The V gene lost 3 bases and the J gene lost 2 bases, with 11 bases spanning the gap. The chain's CDR3 is CASSMGLTTYEQYF. As DNA, the CDR3 is TGTGCCAGTAGTATGGGTTTGACAACCTACGAGCAGTACTTC.

J is TRBJ1-5 and V is TRBV14; no reliable D call. CDR1 SGHDN and CDR2 FVKESK come from the germline V gene. The CDR3 contains 11 residues. Trimming stripped 4 bases from V and 9 bases from J, with 7 bases between. As DNA, the CDR3 is TGTGCCAGCAGCCCTAGAACGCCCCAGCATTTT. It encodes CASSPRTPQHF.

In its sample, this clonotype was seen many times. The chain joins TRBV28 to TRBJ2-5; TRBD2 matches at 10 bases. Germline V lookup: CDR1 MDHEN, CDR2 SYDVKM. The CDR3 spans 17 residues. V was pared by 2 bases and J by 4 bases, with 10 bases of the junction left unmatched. CDR3: CASSLTTLAGVPETQYF. CDR3 DNA sequence: TGTGCCAGCAGTTTAACAACCCTAGCGGGAGTCCCAGAGACCCAGTACTTC.

This clonotype was recorded many times. In DNA, the CDR3 is TGTGCCAGCAGTTTACAGGGGTCGCACAATGAGCAGTTCTTC. It yields the protein CASSLQGSHNEQFF. This rearrangement joins TRBV6-5 to TRBJ2-1, with 7 bases identical to TRBD1. The CDR3 totals 14 residues. Germline V lookup: CDR1 MNHEY, CDR2 SVGAGI. The trim removed 4 bases at V and 5 bases at J, leaving 5 bases unmatched.

V usage is TRBV29-1 and J usage is TRBJ2-2, with 7 bases lining up with TRBD1. The CDR3 is 15 amino acids. The germline gives CDR1 SQVTM, CDR2 ANQGSEA. Unmatched junction bases numbered 10, after V lost 5 bases and J lost 4 bases. This chain's CDR3 is CSVPLSGGGTGELFF. Written as DNA, the CDR3 is TGCAGCGTTCCCCTTTCAGGGGGTGGCACCGGGGAGCTGTTTTTT.

This clonotype was recorded a few times. This rearrangement joins TRBV4-3 to TRBJ2-1; D gene unclear. This CDR3 is built from 17 residues. Germline CDR1 is LGHNA and CDR2 is YSLEER. Trimming pared 0 bases from V and 2 bases from J, leaving 14 bases between. In nucleotides, the CDR3 is TGCGCCAGCAGCCAAGATGGTCCCCGGAACACCTACAATGAGCAGTTCTTC. This encodes CASSQDGPRNTYNEQFF.

The chain has TRBV14 and TRBJ2-1, with D tentatively TRBD2 (6 bases). This CDR3 is 15 amino acids long. Per the germline V gene, CDR1 is SGHDN and CDR2 is FVKESK. The V and J ends lost 3 bases and 2 bases respectively, with 11 bases between them. The CDR3 here is CASSQEAGPYNEQFF. The CDR3 coding sequence is TGTGCCAGCAGCCAGGAGGCGGGACCCTACAATGAGCAGTTCTTC.

This chain connects TRBV7-9 to TRBJ2-3; D remains unclear. Deletions cut 1 base from V and 6 bases from J, with 8 bases between. The CDR3 is made up of 13 amino acids. Germline CDR1 and CDR2: SEHNR and FQNEAQ (reference sequence). As DNA, the CDR3 is TGTGCCAGCAGCTTAGGGATCTGGGATACGCAGTATTTT. It codes for CASSLGIWDTQYF.

This clonotype was seen many times. The rearrangement uses TRBV7-6 and TRBJ2-7; D remains ambiguous. CDR1 is SGHVS, CDR2 FNYEAQ, per germline. The length of the CDR3 is 13 residues. Trimming cost V 1 base and J 0 bases, with 4 bases left between them. The CDR3 loop reads CASSLEISYEQYF. The CDR3 DNA reads TGTGCCAGCAGCTTAGAGATCTCCTACGAGCAGTACTTC.

The chain is built from TRBV6-2 or TRBV6-3 and TRBJ2-1, with 10 nucleotides matching TRBD2. J was trimmed by 2 bases and V by 2 bases; bases with no gene match: 3. This CDR3 is 16 amino acids long. Germline values: CDR1 MNHEY, CDR2 SVGEGT. CDR3 nucleotide sequence: TGTGCCAGCAGTTACCGGACTAGCGGAGCCTACAATGAGCAGTTCTTC. Its translation is CASSYRTSGAYNEQFF.

A few counts support this clonotype. The V call is TRBV12-3 or TRBV12-4, the J call TRBJ2-7; D call uncertain. There are 12 residues in the CDR3. Between the trimmed V and J ends, which lost 6 bases and 9 bases, there was a span of 15 bases. DNA for the CDR3: TGTGCCAGCAGCCCTGGGCGGTTTGGGCAGTACTTC. Translated, it gives CASSPGRFGQYF.

This clonotype was seen only a few times. The gene calls are TRBV4-2 and TRBJ2-5, with 13 nucleotides matching TRBD2. Germline values: CDR1 LGHNA, CDR2 YNFKEQ. Trimming at V came to 7 bases and at J to 2 bases, leaving 7 bases not matched to a gene. This CDR3 contains 16 residues. CDR3 loop: CASTPGTSGVQETQYF. The CDR3 DNA is TGTGCCAGCACCCCCGGGACTAGCGGGGTTCAAGAGACCCAGTACTTC.

This clonotype turned up a few times. The V gene is TRBV11-2, the J gene TRBJ2-1; 12 bases agree with TRBD2. This CDR3 comprises 19 residues. V was clipped by 11 bases and J by 6 bases; unmatched bases: 23. Germline CDR1 and CDR2: SGHAT and FQNNGV. CDR3 sequence reads: CAYGGTGLAGRIRGNEQFF. The CDR3 bases are TGTGCCTACGGGGGGACGGGACTAGCGGGTCGGATCCGCGGCAATGAGCAGTTCTTC.

The CDR3 coding sequence is TGCAGCGTTGAAGATGGGCTAGCAGCTAGCACAGATACGCAGTATTTT. Protein product: CSVEDGLAASTDTQYF. The J gene is TRBJ2-3, the V gene TRBV29-1; D may be TRBD2 (5 bases). The germline gives CDR1 SQVTM, CDR2 ANQGSEA. Trimming removed 0 bases at V and 0 bases at J, with 13 bases between. The CDR3 has 16 amino acids.

The chain joins TRBV7-8 to TRBJ1-4; TRBD1 might be the D (5 bases). The CDR3 sequence is 16 residues long. Germline-derived CDR1 and CDR2 are SGHVS and FQNEAQ. Trimming removed 0 bases at V and 8 bases at J, with 16 bases between. The CDR3 nucleotides read TGTGCCAGCAGCTTAGCAACGACAGATTGGTTGGAAAAACTGTTTTTT. Translating gives CASSLATTDWLEKLFF.

This clonotype was counted a few times. The chain links TRBV11-2 to TRBJ2-1, with TRBD2 matching over 7 bases. CDR1 SGHAT and CDR2 FQNNGV come from the germline V gene. With 0 bases clipped from V and 4 bases from J, the junction kept 9 bases outside the gene matches. This CDR3 region has 17 residues. The CDR3 is CASSLEYVVAGYNEQFF. The CDR3 DNA is TGTGCCAGCAGCTTAGAATATGTGGTAGCGGGTTACAATGAGCAGTTCTTC.

This clonotype showed up many times. The CDR3 loop is CSASGLAGGTSTFYEQYF. The CDR3 DNA reads as TGCAGTGCTAGTGGGCTAGCGGGAGGGACGTCGACATTTTACGAGCAGTACTTC. The rearrangement links TRBV20-1 to TRBJ2-7; 12 nucleotides align to TRBD2. The CDR3 spans 18 residues. With V trimmed by 3 bases and J by 4 bases, 16 bases remained unmatched. The germline gives CDR1 DFQATT, CDR2 SNEGSKA (reference sequence).